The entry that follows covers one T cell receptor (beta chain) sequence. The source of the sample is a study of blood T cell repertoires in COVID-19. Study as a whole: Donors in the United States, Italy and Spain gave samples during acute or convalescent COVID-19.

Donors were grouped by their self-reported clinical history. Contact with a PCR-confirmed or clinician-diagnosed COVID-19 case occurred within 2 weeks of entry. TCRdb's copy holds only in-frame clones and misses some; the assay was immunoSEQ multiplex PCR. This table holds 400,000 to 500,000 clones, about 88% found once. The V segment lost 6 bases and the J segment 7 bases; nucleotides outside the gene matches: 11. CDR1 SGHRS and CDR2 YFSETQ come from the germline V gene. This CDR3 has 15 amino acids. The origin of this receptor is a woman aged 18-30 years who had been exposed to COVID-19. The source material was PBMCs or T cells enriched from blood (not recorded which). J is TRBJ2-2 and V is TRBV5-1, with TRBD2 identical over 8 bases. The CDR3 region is CASMAGAGEGGELFF. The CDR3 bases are TGCGCCAGCATGGCTGGAGCGGGAGAAGGCGGGGAGCTGTTTTTT.